This TCR beta chain was recovered during a study of blood T cell repertoires in COVID-19. Across the study: Some COVID-19 samples were acute and others convalescent; all came from the United States, Italy and Spain.

Only in-frame clones appear in the TCRdb table, and some are missing; sequencing was by immunoSEQ multiplex PCR. The repertoire holds 120,000 to 150,000 clones, roughly 84% seen once, with 5.5% in the top ten. The CDR3 is 15 residues long. V shed 0 bases and J shed 1 base, with 10 bases lying between them. Germline V gene lookup returns CDR1 MNHEY and CDR2 SMNVEV (reference sequence). Grouping used clinical history reported by participants in a survey and questionnaire. This sequence joins TRBV27 and TRBJ2-7; D is unclear. The origin of this receptor is a man aged 35 to 55 with acute COVID-19. Specimen: PBMCs or T cells enriched from blood (not recorded which). The CDR3 DNA sequence: TGTGCCAGCAGTTTATCGAAACAGATTTCCTACGAGCAGTACTTC. Its protein is CASSLSKQISYEQYF.